These T cell receptor beta chains were read from a single sample in a study of blood T cell repertoires in COVID-19. Sequencing used immunoSEQ multiplex PCR; TCRdb keeps in-frame clones, though not all of them. The repertoire holds some 110,000 clones, with roughly nine tenths as singletons. Sequenced input: peripheral blood. The receptors stem from a human donor in a cohort sampled during active COVID-19. The CDR3 runs from the conserved cysteine through the conserved F or W. The D gene is left open where the match is weak. Size tells how often a clone was seen (once, few, many) or the class of an expanded clone, and some rows leave it out.

TRBV5-6	.	.	TRBJ2-5	TGTGCCAGCAGCTTGCTTCCCGTTAGGGACATAGGAACCCAGTACTTC	CASSLLPVRDIGTQYF
TRBV11-2	few	TRBD2	TRBJ2-1	TGTGCCAGCAGCGTACTAGCGGGAGTATCCGATGAGCAGTTCTTC	CASSVLAGVSDEQFF
TRBV30	.	.	TRBJ1-2	TGTGCCTGGAGTCCGAACCCTCGGGTGGATTTAGCTAACTATGGCTACACCTTC	CAWSPNPRVDLANYGYTF
TRBV27	.	TRBD1	TRBJ2-2	TGTGCCAGCAGTTTGGACAGGGTTGTCACCGGGGAGCTGTTTTTT	CASSLDRVVTGELFF
TRBV5-8	.	.	TRBJ2-7	TGTGCCAGCATGGAGGAGGCTAGCGTATACTCCTACGAGCAGTACTTC	CASMEEASVYSYEQYF
TRBV6-5	.	.	TRBJ2-2	TGTGCCAGCAGCCCGGAGTGGGTCACCGGGGAGCTGTTTTTT	CASSPEWVTGELFF
TRBV4-3	.	.	TRBJ1-1	TGCGCCAGCAGCCAGGATAGGGAGGGCTGGACTGAAGCTTTCTTT	CASSQDREGWTEAFF
TRBV5-4	.	TRBD1	TRBJ2-5	TGTGCCAGCAGTCGGGACAGAAAAGAGACCCAGTACTTC	CASSRDRKETQYF
TRBV27	.	.	TRBJ2-7	TGTGCCAGCAGTTTGACCGGCGGAGGGGCCTACGAGCAGTACTTC	CASSLTGGGAYEQYF
TRBV11-2	.	.	TRBJ2-7	TGTGCCAGCAGCTTACCCGACAGCTCCTACGAGCAGTACTTC	CASSLPDSSYEQYF
TRBV7-3	.	.	TRBJ2-3	TGTGCCAGCAGCTCAGGACAGCCCACGCAGTATTTT	CASSSGQPTQYF
TRBV7-9	.	TRBD2	TRBJ2-5	TGTGCCAGCAGCTTATTGGGGGGGGAGACCCAGTACTTC	CASSLLGGETQYF
TRBV9	.	.	TRBJ1-2	TGTGCCAGCAGCGCAGGGATGGAGTATGGCTACACCTTC	CASSAGMEYGYTF
TRBV6-6	.	.	TRBJ2-3	TGTGCCAGCAGTTACTCCTCCGAGAGTGGCACAGATACGCAGTATTTT	CASSYSSESGTDTQYF
TRBV18	.	.	TRBJ2-2	TGTGCCAGCTCACCCAATCCTACAGGGAACACCGGGGAGCTGTTTTTT	CASSPNPTGNTGELFF
TRBV9	.	.	TRBJ1-4	TGTGCCAGCACCCGGCGAGGGTCAACTAATGAAAAACTGTTTTTT	CASTRRGSTNEKLFF
TRBV7-2	.	TRBD2	TRBJ2-7	TGTGCCAGCAGCTACACTAGCGGGGGGGAAAACGAGCAGTACTTC	CASSYTSGGENEQYF
TRBV4-3	.	.	TRBJ2-1	TGCGCCAGCAGCCAAGAGGTCAGGGCCTACAATGAGCAGTTCTTC	CASSQEVRAYNEQFF
TRBV5-4	.	.	TRBJ1-2	TGTGCCAGCAGCTTGGACAATAACTATGGCTACACCTTC	CASSLDNNYGYTF
TRBV9	.	TRBD2	TRBJ2-1	TGTGCCAGCAGCGAGACTAGCGGGGTTTACAATGAGCAGTTCTTC	CASSETSGVYNEQFF
TRBV28	.	.	TRBJ2-7	TGTGCCAGCAGTTTGATGGGCTCCCTGGTAACGCAGTACTTC	CASSLMGSLVTQYF
TRBV7-2	.	TRBD1	TRBJ1-5	TGTGCCAGCAGAATGGGACAGAATCAGCCCCAGCATTTT	CASRMGQNQPQHF
TRBV5-1	.	.	TRBJ2-7	TGCGCCAGCAGGGTCATTCCAGGGAACCACTACGAGCAGTACTTC	CASRVIPGNHYEQYF
TRBV28	.	TRBD1	TRBJ2-3	TGTGCCAGCAACGGACAGGGGGCGGCAAGCCCCACAGATACGCAGTATTTT	CASNGQGAASPTDTQYF
TRBV2	.	TRBD2	TRBJ2-1	TGTGCCAGCAGTGAGCGGACTAGCTCCTACAATGAGCAGTTCTTC	CASSERTSSYNEQFF
TRBV15	.	TRBD1	TRBJ1-1	TGTGCCACCAGCACCCGGACAGGTGAGATTGAAGCTTTCTTT	CATSTRTGEIEAFF
TRBV7-9	.	.	TRBJ2-3	TGTGCCAGCAGCCCCGGTTGGGCGGGGCGTTTT	CASSPGWAGRF
TRBV7-2	.	TRBD1	TRBJ2-2	TGTGCCAGCAGCCAGGGGACAGCGAACACCGGGGAGCTGTTTTTT	CASSQGTANTGELFF
TRBV7-9	.	.	TRBJ1-5	TGTGCCAGCAGCTCCTACAGTACATTCAATCAGCCCCAGCATTTT	CASSSYSTFNQPQHF
TRBV5-4	.	.	TRBJ2-1	TGTGCCAGCAGCCAGGACAGATACAATGAGCAGTTCTTC	CASSQDRYNEQFF
TRBV19	once	TRBD1	TRBJ2-1	TGTGCCAGTAGCCAATGGGACAGGGTAGGTGAGCAGTTCTTC	CASSQWDRVGEQFF
TRBV4-2	.	TRBD2	TRBJ2-5	TGTGCCAGCAGCAAAGGAGCGGGGACTCAAGAGACCCAGTACTTC	CASSKGAGTQETQYF
TRBV15	.	.	TRBJ1-1	TGTGCCACCAGCGGGCAAAACACTGAAGCTTTCTTT	CATSGQNTEAFF
TRBV4-3	.	.	TRBJ2-7	TGCGCCAGCAGCCAAGTCCCAGGCGCTTACGAGCAGTACTTC	CASSQVPGAYEQYF
TRBV7-2	.	TRBD2	TRBJ2-3	TGTGCCAGCAGCTTAGCTAGCGGGAGGGCGGATACGCAGTATTTT	CASSLASGRADTQYF
TRBV7-9	.	TRBD2	TRBJ2-1	TGTGCCAGCAGCCCTAGCGGGACATCCTACAATGAGCAGTTCTTC	CASSPSGTSYNEQFF
TRBV4-1	.	TRBD2	TRBJ2-3	TGCGCCAGCAGACTAGCGGGAGGTGTGGGCACAGATACGCAGTATTTT	CASRLAGGVGTDTQYF
TRBV6-5	.	.	TRBJ1-5	TGTGCCGGGGTTGTGGCAGGGAATCAGCCCCAGCATTTT	CAGVVAGNQPQHF
TRBV7-3	.	TRBD2	TRBJ2-1	TGTGCCAGCAGCTCCGGGGGGGTCAATGAGCAGTTCTTC	CASSSGGVNEQFF
TRBV28	.	.	TRBJ1-1	TGTGCCAGCAGACAGGGTGGCTTCGCTGAAGCTTTCTTT	CASRQGGFAEAFF
TRBV4-2	.	.	TRBJ1-2	TGTGCCAGCAGCCAGGGGGGGGGTTTTAGAAGCTACACCTTC	CASSQGGGFRSYTF
TRBV5-1	.	TRBD1	TRBJ1-2	TGCGCCAGCAGCTTGAACTTCGGACAGGGTTACACCTTC	CASSLNFGQGYTF
TRBV28	.	.	TRBJ2-3	TGTGCCAGCAGTTTAGGGAGGTCTGGTGGGTTTGGTACGCAGTATTTT	CASSLGRSGGFGTQYF